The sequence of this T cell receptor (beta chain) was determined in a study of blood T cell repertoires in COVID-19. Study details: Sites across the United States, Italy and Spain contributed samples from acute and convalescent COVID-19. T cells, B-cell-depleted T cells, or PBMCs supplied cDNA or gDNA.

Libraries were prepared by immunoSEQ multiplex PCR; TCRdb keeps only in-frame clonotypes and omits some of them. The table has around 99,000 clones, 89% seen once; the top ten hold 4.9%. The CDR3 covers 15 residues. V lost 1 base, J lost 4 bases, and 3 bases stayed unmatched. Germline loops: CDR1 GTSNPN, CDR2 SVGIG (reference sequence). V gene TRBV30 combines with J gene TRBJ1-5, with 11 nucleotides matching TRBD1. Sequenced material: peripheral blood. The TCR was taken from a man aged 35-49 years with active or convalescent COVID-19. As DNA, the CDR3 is TGTGCCTGGAGTGGGGGGACAGGGGGAAATCAGCCCCAGCATTTT. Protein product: CAWSGGTGGNQPQHF.